This entry is about one TCR beta chain. The germline gives CDR1 SQVTM, CDR2 ANQGSEA. Trimming cost V 5 bases and J 1 base; bases outside gene matches: 5. The length of the CDR3 is 16 residues. This entry belongs to a study of blood T cell repertoires in COVID-19. Background on the study: Spain, Italy and the United States supplied samples that represented acute and convalescent COVID-19. The analysed material was cDNA or gDNA that came from T cells, B-cell-depleted T cells, or PBMCs.

TCRdb keeps only in-frame clones here, not all; method: immunoSEQ multiplex PCR. The table has 380,000 or so clones, roughly 90% seen once; the top ten hold roughly 1.2%. The chain joins TRBV29-1 to TRBJ2-2; TRBD2 aligns across 12 bases. Sequenced: peripheral blood. The clonotype originates from a middle-aged man with acute or convalescent COVID-19. The CDR3 here is CSVRLAGALNTGELFF. The CDR3 DNA is TGCAGCGTTAGACTAGCGGGGGCGTTGAACACCGGGGAGCTGTTTTTT.